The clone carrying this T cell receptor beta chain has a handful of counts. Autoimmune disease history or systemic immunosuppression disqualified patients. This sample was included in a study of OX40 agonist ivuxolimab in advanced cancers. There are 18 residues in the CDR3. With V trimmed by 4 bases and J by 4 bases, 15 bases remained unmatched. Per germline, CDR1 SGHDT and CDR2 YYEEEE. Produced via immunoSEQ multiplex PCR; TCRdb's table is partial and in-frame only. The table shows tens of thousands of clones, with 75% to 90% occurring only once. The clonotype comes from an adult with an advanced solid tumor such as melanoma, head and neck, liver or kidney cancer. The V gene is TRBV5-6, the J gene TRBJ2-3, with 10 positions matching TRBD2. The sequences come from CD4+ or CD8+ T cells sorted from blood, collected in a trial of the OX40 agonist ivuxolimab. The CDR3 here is CASSPGGSGRSESDTQYF. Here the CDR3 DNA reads TGTGCCAGCAGCCCTGGCGGTAGCGGGAGGTCTGAATCAGATACGCAGTATTTT.